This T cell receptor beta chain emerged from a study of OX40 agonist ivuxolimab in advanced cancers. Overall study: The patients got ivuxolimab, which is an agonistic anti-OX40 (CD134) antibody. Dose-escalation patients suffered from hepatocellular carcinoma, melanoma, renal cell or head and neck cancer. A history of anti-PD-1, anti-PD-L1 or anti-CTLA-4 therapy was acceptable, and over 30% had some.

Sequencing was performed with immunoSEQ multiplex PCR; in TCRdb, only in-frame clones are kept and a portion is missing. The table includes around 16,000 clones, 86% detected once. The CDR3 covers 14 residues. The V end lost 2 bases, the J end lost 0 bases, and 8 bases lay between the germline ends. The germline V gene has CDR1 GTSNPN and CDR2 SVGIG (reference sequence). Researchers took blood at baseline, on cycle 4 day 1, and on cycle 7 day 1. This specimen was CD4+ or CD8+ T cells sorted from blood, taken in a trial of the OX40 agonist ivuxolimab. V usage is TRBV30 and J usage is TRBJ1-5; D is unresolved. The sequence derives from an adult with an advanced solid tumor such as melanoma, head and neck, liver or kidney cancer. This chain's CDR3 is CAWSLSYSNQPQHF. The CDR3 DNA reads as TGTGCCTGGAGTCTAAGTTATAGCAATCAGCCCCAGCATTTT.